These 7 T cell receptor beta chains were all obtained from the same sample, sequenced in a study of early T cells in non-severe SARS-CoV-2 infection. From the 5' RACE reads, TCRdb called clonotypes with MiXCR, one entry per CDR3 protein. The sample shows 70,000 to 85,000 distinct CDR3 sequences, approximately 5% of them seen only once. Sequencing was performed on whole blood, taken at baseline. Source of these receptors: an adult who was a healthcare worker with PCR-confirmed SARS-CoV-2 infection or an uninfected control (not recorded which).

This sequence joins TRBV20-1 and TRBJ2-5; 11 positions match TRBD2. V was pared by 5 bases and J by 1 base, with 3 bases of the junction left unmatched. This CDR3 has 14 residues. CDR1 and CDR2 (germline): DFQATT, SNEGSKA (reference sequence). The CDR3 here is CSAPTSGTQETQYF. CDR3 nucleotides: TGCAGTGCTCCGACTAGCGGGACCCAAGAGACCCAGTACTTC.

The CDR3 sequence is CRLRYPEGTETYEQYF. CDR3 nucleotide sequence: TGCAGGCTACGTTACCCCGAAGGGACAGAGACCTACGAGCAGTACTTC. The rearrangement uses TRBV29-1 and TRBJ2-7; 7 nucleotides match TRBD1. Germline CDR1 and CDR2: SQVTM and ANQGSEA. The CDR3 is made up of 16 amino acids.

This rearrangement joins TRBV7-9 to TRBJ2-5; 12 bases line up with TRBD1. This CDR3 comprises 16 residues. J gave up 4 bases and V 5 bases, and 8 bases lay outside the gene matches. From germline, CDR1 is SEHNR and CDR2 FQNEAQ (reference sequence). The CDR3, as DNA: TGTGCCAGCAGCAACCCCCCGGGACAGGGGGCAGAGACCCAGTACTTC. It is translated as CASSNPPGQGAETQYF.

There are many counts of this clonotype. The chain is built from TRBV6-5 and TRBJ1-5, with 7 bases that match TRBD1. CDR3 length: 17 residues. V lost 6 bases to trimming and J lost 0 bases; unmatched junction nucleotides: 11. Germline loops: CDR1 MNHEY, CDR2 SVGAGI. CDR3 sequence: CASRRQGGGYSNQPQHF. CDR3 nucleotide sequence: TGTGCCAGCAGACGGCAGGGGGGCGGTTATAGCAATCAGCCCCAGCATTTT.

This clonotype was observed at least ten times. The chain couples TRBV20-1 to TRBJ1-6; the D gene is possibly TRBD1 (5 bases). V lost 3 bases and J 4 bases, leaving 16 bases between the germline ends. Germline V CDR1 and CDR2: DFQATT, SNEGSKA (reference sequence). The CDR3 is 16 amino acids. Here the CDR3 reads CSASTGTESYNSPLHF. CDR3 sequence (DNA): TGCAGTGCTAGCACCGGGACGGAGTCTTATAATTCACCCCTCCACTTT.

In its sample, this clonotype was seen a few times. The rearrangement links TRBV27 to TRBJ2-6, with 10 bases identical to TRBD1. Trimming took 3 bases from V and 1 from J; bases not matched to a gene: 6. Germline CDR1 MNHEY, CDR2 SMNVEV (reference sequence). The CDR3 consists of 18 residues. CDR3 sequence reads: CASSLTGGVSSGANVLTF. Here the CDR3 DNA reads TGTGCCAGCAGTTTGACAGGGGGCGTCAGTTCTGGGGCCAACGTCCTGACTTTC.

In this sample, this clonotype turned up many times. The rearrangement links TRBV10-3 to TRBJ2-5, with D unresolved. CDR1 and CDR2 from the germline V gene are ENHRY and SYGVKD. The CDR3 loop spans 15 amino acids. V was clipped by 4 bases and J by 1 base, with 13 bases between them. The CDR3 here is CAISVPHTLQETQYF. CDR3 coding DNA: TGTGCCATCAGTGTCCCGCACACCCTCCAAGAGACCCAGTACTTC.